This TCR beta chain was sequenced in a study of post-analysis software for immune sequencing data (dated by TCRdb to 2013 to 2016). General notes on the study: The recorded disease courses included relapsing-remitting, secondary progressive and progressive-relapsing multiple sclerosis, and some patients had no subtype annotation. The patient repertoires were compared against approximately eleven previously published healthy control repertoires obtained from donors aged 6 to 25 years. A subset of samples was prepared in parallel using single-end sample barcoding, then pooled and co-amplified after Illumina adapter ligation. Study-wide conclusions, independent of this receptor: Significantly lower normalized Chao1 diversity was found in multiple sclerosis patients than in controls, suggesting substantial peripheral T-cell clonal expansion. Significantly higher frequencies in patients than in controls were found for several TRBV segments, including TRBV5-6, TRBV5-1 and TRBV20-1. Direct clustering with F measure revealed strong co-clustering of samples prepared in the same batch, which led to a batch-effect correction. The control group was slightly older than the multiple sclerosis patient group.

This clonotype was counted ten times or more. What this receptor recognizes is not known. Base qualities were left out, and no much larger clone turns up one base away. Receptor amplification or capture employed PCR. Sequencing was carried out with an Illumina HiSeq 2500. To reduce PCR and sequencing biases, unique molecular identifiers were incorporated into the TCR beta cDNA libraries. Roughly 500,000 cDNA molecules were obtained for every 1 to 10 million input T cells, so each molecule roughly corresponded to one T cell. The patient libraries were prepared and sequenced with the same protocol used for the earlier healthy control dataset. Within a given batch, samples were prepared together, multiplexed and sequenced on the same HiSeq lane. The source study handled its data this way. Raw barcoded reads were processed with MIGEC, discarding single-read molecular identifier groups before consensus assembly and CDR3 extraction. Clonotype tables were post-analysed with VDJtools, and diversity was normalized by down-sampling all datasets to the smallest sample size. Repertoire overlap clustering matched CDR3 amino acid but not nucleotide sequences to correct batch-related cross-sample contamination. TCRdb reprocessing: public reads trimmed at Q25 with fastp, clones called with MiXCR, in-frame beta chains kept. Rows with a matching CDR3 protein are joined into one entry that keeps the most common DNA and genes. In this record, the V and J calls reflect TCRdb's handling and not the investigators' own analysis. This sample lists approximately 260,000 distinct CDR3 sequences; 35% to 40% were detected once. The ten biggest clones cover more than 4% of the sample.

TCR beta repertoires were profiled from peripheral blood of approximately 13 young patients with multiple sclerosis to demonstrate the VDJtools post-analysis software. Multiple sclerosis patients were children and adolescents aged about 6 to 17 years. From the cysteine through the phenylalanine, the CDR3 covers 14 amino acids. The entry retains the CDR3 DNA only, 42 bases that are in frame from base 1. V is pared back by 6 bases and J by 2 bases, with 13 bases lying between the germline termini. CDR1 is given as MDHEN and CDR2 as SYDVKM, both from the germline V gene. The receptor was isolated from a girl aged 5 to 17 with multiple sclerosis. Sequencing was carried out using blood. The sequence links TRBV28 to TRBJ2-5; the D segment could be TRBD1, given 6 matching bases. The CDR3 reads CASRTGTMQETQYF. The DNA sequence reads TGTGCCAGCAGAACCGGGACAATGCAAGAGACCCAGTACTTC.